This T cell receptor (beta chain) was found in a study of post-analysis software for immune sequencing data (dated by TCRdb to about 2015). About the study as a whole: Relapsing-remitting, secondary progressive and progressive-relapsing multiple sclerosis were recorded as disease courses, and subtype annotation was lacking for some patients. Patient repertoires were compared against 11 previously published healthy control repertoires from donors aged roughly 6 to 28 years. A subset of samples was prepared in parallel using single-end sample barcoding, then pooled and co-amplified after Illumina adapter ligation. The paper as a whole reports these results and caveats: Normalized Chao1 diversity was significantly lower in multiple sclerosis patients than controls, suggesting substantial peripheral T-cell clonal expansion. Direct clustering with F measure showed strong co-clustering of samples prepared in the same batch, prompting a batch-effect correction. Patients showed significantly higher frequencies than controls for several TRBV segments, among them TRBV5-6, TRBV5-1 and TRBV20-1. The control group was slightly older than the multiple sclerosis patient group.

To demonstrate the VDJtools post-analysis software, TCR beta repertoires were profiled from the peripheral blood of more than ten young patients with multiple sclerosis. Multiple sclerosis patients were children and adolescents aged roughly 6 to 17 years. With respect to this clonotype: What antigen it recognizes has not been identified. No qualities accompany the bases; no much larger clone lies one base away.

Library method: PCR. Sequenced on an Illumina HiSeq 2500. Unique molecular identifiers were incorporated into TCR beta cDNA libraries to reduce PCR and sequencing biases. Roughly 500,000 cDNA molecules were obtained per 1 to 10 million input T cells, so each molecule approximated one T cell. Patient libraries were prepared and sequenced with the same protocol used for the earlier healthy control dataset. Samples belonging to the same batch were prepared together, multiplexed and sequenced on a shared HiSeq lane. The original methods were these. MIGEC handled the raw barcoded reads, throwing out single-read molecular identifier groups before consensus assembly and CDR3 extraction. Clonotype tables were post-analysed with VDJtools, and diversity was normalized by down-sampling all datasets to the smallest sample size. Repertoire overlap clustering matched CDR3 amino acid but not nucleotide sequences to correct batch-related cross-sample contamination. The public reads were reprocessed in TCRdb via fastp at Q25 and MiXCR, keeping in-frame beta chains. For every CDR3 protein sequence, its rows merge into one entry that carries the most common genes and DNA. The V and J calls follow TCRdb's processing rather than the paper's. In this sample the table shows over 150,000 distinct CDR3 sequences, around 30% of which occur a single time. Less than 1.6% of the sample is taken by the ten largest.

From cysteine to phenylalanine, the CDR3 is 12 amino acids long. This entry keeps only the CDR3 DNA: 36 bases, framed from base 1. V is pared back by 5 bases and J by 1 base, with 4 bases lying between the germline termini. For CDR1 and CDR2, the germline V gene lists KGHDR and SFDVKD. Material: blood. The source of this sequence is a girl aged 10 to 17 with multiple sclerosis. This receptor chain uses TRBV24-1 and TRBJ1-1; the D gene cannot be named for sure. CDR3 loop: CATSAGNTEAFF. The DNA sequence is given as TGTGCCACCAGTGCAGGGAACACTGAAGCTTTCTTT.